These 14 T cell receptor beta chains share one sample of origin, sequenced in a study of OX40 agonist ivuxolimab in advanced cancers. Generated by immunoSEQ multiplex PCR, the TCRdb table keeps only in-frame clones and is missing some. The sample has tens of thousands of clones; 82% are singletons. Material: CD4+ or CD8+ T cells sorted from blood, obtained in a trial of the OX40 agonist ivuxolimab. The receptors here all came from an adult with an advanced solid tumor such as melanoma, head and neck, liver or kidney cancer.

The chain combines TRBV19 with TRBJ2-2; 7 bases are a match to TRBD1. The CDR3 covers 15 residues. Germline loops: CDR1 LNHDA, CDR2 SQIVND (reference sequence). Unmatched junction bases numbered 5, after V lost 4 bases and J lost 3 bases. Here the CDR3 reads CASSTGQAYTGELFF. CDR3 bases: TGTGCCAGTAGTACCGGACAGGCCTACACCGGGGAGCTGTTTTTT.

This rearrangement joins TRBV19 to TRBJ1-5, with D unresolved. From germline, CDR1 is LNHDA and CDR2 SQIVND (reference sequence). The CDR3 spans 18 residues. Trimming removed 0 bases from V and 0 bases from J, with 15 bases in between. The CDR3 coding sequence is TGTGCCAGTAGTATAGATCTATGGGGAGGAAATAGCAATCAGCCCCAGCATTTT. Its protein product is CASSIDLWGGNSNQPQHF.

This chain connects TRBV29-1 to TRBJ2-1; no reliable D call. V shed 4 bases and J shed 6 bases, with 10 bases lying between them. Germline CDR1 SQVTM, CDR2 ANQGSEA. This CDR3 comprises 12 residues. CDR3 bases: TGCAGCGTTGGAGAACCCCCCAATGAGCAGTTCTTC. Residues: CSVGEPPNEQFF.

The rearrangement links TRBV4-2 to TRBJ2-1; 11 nucleotides line up with TRBD1. Germline-derived CDR1 and CDR2 are LGHNA and YNFKEQ. Trimming took 4 bases from V and 6 from J; bases not matched to a gene: 5. This CDR3 spans 15 amino acids. DNA for the CDR3: TGTGCCAGCAGCCGCGGCGGGACAGGGGGCAATGAGCAGTTCTTC. This gives the protein CASSRGGTGGNEQFF.

This chain connects TRBV19 to TRBJ2-7, with unresolved D. Trimming pared 5 bases from V and 0 bases from J, leaving 14 bases between. The CDR3 totals 15 residues. Germline lookup yields CDR1 LNHDA and CDR2 SQIVND (reference sequence). DNA of the CDR3: TGTGCCAGTAGTGCGGCCTCAGGCGTCTCCTACGAGCAGTACTTC. The encoded protein is CASSAASGVSYEQYF.

V and J are TRBV6-5 and TRBJ2-2; tentatively, D is TRBD2 (5 bases). Germline CDR1 and CDR2: MNHEY and SVGAGI. The CDR3 is 14 amino acids. The V and J ends lost 3 bases and 7 bases respectively, with 12 bases between them. The CDR3, as DNA: TGTGCCAGCAGTTATGAGGGAGCGGTCGGGGAGCTGTTTTTT. Protein sequence: CASSYEGAVGELFF.

The V gene is TRBV12-2, the J gene TRBJ1-5. TRBV12-2 has pseudogene status. The CDR3 is 15 amino acids. The CDR3 reads CASRLGGWCNQPQHF. CDR3 nucleotides: TGTGCAAGTCGCTTAGGGGGTTGGTGCAATCAGCCCCAGCATTTT.

This chain links TRBV7-2 with TRBJ2-7; 9 bases match TRBD2. Looked up from germline, CDR1 is SGHTA and CDR2 is FQGNSA. V shed 0 bases, J shed 2 bases, and the junction held 5 bases outside the gene matches. The CDR3 is made up of 16 amino acids. CDR3 protein: CASSLARLAGTYEQYF. CDR3 nucleotide sequence: TGTGCCAGCAGCTTAGCGCGGCTAGCGGGGACCTACGAGCAGTACTTC. Together with reference TRBV7-2 and TRBJ2-7, the CDR3 gives the full variable domain: GAGVSQSPSNKVTEKGKDVELRCDPISGHTALYWYRQSLGQGLEFLIYFQGNSAPDKSGLPSDRFSAERTGGSVSTLTIQRTQQEDSAVYLCASSLARLAGTYEQYFGPGTRLTVT.

The rearrangement links TRBV6-1 to TRBJ2-1; 9 nucleotides line up with TRBD2. This CDR3 has 16 residues. The J segment lost 7 bases and the V segment lost 1 base, leaving 8 bases of the junction unmatched. Germline V gene data show CDR1 as MNHNS and CDR2 as SASEGT. The CDR3 DNA follows: TGTGCCAGCAGTGAAGAGGCAGCGGGAGGAGGGAATGAGCAGTTCTTC. It codes for CASSEEAAGGGNEQFF.

This clone was recorded only once. This sequence joins TRBV18 and TRBJ2-4, with 13 bases matching TRBD2. This CDR3 region has 16 residues. Unmatched junction bases numbered 10, after V lost 4 bases and J lost 10 bases. Germline CDR1 reads KGHSH; CDR2 reads LQKENI. The CDR3 region is CASSRDLLAGGDIQYF. CDR3 coding DNA: TGTGCCAGCTCACGGGATCTACTAGCGGGAGGGGATATTCAGTACTTC.

The gene calls are TRBV29-1 and TRBJ2-7; D is undetermined. CDR1 and CDR2 (germline): SQVTM, ANQGSEA. V was trimmed by 4 bases and J by 0 bases, leaving 7 bases between them. The length of the CDR3 is 12 residues. Here the CDR3 DNA reads TGCAGCGTTGTTTCACGCTCCTACGAGCAGTACTTC. This translates into CSVVSRSYEQYF.

This sequence joins TRBV28 and TRBJ2-2; TRBD1 is a possible D gene (6 bases). V lost 7 bases and J lost 3, with 18 bases in between. The germline V gene has CDR1 MDHEN and CDR2 SYDVKM. The CDR3 totals 16 residues. As DNA, the CDR3 is TGTGCCAGCACCGATAAGGGGGTTGGGTACACCGGGGAGCTGTTTTTT. This codes for CASTDKGVGYTGELFF.

The chain links TRBV6-4 to TRBJ2-1; 8 positions match TRBD2. This CDR3 has 12 residues. Germline V gives CDR1 MRHNA, CDR2 SNTAGT. Trimming cost V 8 bases and J 5 bases; bases outside gene matches: 2. The CDR3 bases are TGTGCCAGCGCCGGGGGGGACAATGAGCAGTTCTTC. Translating gives CASAGGDNEQFF.

The chain carries TRBV7-6 and TRBJ2-1; 9 nucleotides align to TRBD2. V lost 4 bases, J lost 3 bases, and 7 bases stayed unmatched. The germline CDR1 and CDR2 sequences are SGHVS and FNYEAQ. CDR3 length: 16 residues. The CDR3 sequence is CASSSIAGVNYNEQFF. The CDR3 DNA is TGTGCCAGCAGCTCGATAGCGGGGGTGAACTACAATGAGCAGTTCTTC.